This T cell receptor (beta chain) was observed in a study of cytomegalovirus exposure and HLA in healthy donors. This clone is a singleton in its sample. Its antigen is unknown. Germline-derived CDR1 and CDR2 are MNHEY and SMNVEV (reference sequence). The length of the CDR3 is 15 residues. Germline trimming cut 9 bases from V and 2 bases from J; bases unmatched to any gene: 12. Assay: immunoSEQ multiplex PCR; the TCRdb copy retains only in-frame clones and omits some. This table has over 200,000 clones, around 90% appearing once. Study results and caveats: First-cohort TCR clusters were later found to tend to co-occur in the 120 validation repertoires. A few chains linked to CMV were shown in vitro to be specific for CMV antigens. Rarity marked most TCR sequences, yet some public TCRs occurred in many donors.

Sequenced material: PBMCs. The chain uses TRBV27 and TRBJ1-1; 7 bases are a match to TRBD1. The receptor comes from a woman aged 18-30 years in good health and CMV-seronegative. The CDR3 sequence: CASKTDRVPNTEAFF. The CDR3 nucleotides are TGTGCCAGTAAGACAGACAGGGTTCCAAACACTGAAGCTTTCTTT.